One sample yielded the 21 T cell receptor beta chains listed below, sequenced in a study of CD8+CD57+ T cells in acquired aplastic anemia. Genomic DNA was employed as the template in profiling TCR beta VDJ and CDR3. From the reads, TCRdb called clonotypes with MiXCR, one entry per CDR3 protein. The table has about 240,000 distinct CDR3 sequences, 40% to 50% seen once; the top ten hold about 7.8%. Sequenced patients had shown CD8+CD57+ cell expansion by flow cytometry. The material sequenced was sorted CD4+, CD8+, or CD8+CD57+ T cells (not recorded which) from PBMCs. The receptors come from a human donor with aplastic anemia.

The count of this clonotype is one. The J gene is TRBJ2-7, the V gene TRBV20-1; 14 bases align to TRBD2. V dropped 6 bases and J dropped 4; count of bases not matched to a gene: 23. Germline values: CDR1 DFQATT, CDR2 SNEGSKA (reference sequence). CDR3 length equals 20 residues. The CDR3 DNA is TGCAGTGCCGAGACAGGGGACCCCTCGACTAGCGGGAGGGAGAGGTACGAGCAGTACTTC. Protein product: CSAETGDPSTSGRERYEQYF.

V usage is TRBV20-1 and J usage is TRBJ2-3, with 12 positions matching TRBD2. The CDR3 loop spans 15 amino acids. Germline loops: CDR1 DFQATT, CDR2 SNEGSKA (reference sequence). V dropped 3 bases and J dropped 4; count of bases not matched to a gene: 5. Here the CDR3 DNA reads TGCAGTGCTAGGGACAGACTAGCGGGAGCAGATACGCAGTATTTT. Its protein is CSARDRLAGADTQYF.

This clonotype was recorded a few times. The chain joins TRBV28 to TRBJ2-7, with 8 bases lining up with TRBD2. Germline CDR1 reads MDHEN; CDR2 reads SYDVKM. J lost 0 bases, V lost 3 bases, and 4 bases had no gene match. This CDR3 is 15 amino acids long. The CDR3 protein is CASSLSAGGSYEQYF. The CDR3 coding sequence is TGTGCCAGCAGTTTGTCGGCGGGGGGCTCCTACGAGCAGTACTTC.

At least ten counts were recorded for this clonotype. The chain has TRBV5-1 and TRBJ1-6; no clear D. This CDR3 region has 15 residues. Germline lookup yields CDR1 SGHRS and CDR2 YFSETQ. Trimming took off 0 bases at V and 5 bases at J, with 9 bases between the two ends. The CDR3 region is CASSLVPANNSPLHF. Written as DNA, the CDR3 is TGCGCCAGCAGCTTGGTTCCAGCAAATAATTCACCCCTCCACTTT.

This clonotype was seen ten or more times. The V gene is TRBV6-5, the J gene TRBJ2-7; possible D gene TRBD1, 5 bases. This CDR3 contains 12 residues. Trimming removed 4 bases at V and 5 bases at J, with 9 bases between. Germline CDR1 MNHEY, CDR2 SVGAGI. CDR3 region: CASSLGAHEQYF. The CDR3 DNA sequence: TGTGCCAGCAGTTTAGGGGCCCACGAGCAGTACTTC.

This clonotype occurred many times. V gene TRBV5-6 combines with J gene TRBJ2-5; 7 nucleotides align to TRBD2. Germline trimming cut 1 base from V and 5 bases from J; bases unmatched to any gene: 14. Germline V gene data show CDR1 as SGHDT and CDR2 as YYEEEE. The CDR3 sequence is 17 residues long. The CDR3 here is CASSLSPAGAVGETQYF. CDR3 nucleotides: TGTGCCAGCAGCTTGAGTCCGGCGGGAGCGGTCGGTGAGACCCAGTACTTC.

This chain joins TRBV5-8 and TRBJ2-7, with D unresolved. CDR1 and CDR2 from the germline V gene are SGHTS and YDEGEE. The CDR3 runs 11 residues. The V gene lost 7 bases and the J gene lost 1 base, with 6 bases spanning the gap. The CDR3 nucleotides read TGTGCCAGCGTGCCGTCCTACGAGCAGTACTTC. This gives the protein CASVPSYEQYF.

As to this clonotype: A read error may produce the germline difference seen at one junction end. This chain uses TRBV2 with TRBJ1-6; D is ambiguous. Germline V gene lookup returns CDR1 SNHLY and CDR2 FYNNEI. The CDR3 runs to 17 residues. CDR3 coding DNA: TGTGCCAGCAGCGGAAGACGGGCGAGCTCCTATAGTTCACCCCTCCACTTT. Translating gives CASSGRRASSYSSPLHF.

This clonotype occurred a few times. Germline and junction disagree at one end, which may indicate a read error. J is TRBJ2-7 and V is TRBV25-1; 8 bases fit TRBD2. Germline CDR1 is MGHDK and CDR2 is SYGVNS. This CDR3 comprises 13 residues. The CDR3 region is CGSWRGANYEQYF. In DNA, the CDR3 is TGTGGCAGCTGGCGGGGGGCCAACTACGAGCAGTACTTC.

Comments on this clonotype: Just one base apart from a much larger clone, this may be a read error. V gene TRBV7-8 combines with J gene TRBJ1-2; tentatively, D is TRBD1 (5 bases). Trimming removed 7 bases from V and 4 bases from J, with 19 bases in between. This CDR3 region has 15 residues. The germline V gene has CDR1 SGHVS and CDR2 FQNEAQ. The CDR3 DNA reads TGTGCCAGCACTGACCAAACCGCCGGGGGCTATGGCTACACCTTC. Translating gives CASTDQTAGGYGYTF.

The CDR3 reads CAWTPGGYNEQFF. DNA for the CDR3: TGTGCCTGGACCCCAGGGGGCTACAATGAGCAGTTCTTC. The chain links TRBV30 to TRBJ2-1; TRBD1 matches at 7 bases. Germline CDR1 is GTSNPN and CDR2 is SVGIG (reference sequence). The CDR3 covers 13 residues. Trimming removed 4 bases from V and 3 bases from J; junction bases left unmatched: 3.

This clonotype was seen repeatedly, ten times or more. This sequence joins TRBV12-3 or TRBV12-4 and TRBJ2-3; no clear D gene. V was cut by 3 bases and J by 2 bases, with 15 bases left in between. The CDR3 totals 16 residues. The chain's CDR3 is CASSFVLSVATDTQYF. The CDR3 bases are TGTGCCAGCAGTTTTGTTCTATCAGTCGCCACAGATACGCAGTATTTT.

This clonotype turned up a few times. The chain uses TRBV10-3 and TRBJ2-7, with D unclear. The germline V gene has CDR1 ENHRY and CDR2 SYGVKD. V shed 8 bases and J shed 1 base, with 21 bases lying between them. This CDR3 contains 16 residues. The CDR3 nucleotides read TGTGCCATCCAGAACCCCGCCACGATTTTGTCCTACGAGCAGTACTTC. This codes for CAIQNPATILSYEQYF.

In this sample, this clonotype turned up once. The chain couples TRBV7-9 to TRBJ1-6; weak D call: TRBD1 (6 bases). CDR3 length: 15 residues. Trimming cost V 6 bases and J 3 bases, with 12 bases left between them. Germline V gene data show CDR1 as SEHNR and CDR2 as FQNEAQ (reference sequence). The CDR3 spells CASREQGIYNSPLHF. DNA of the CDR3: TGTGCCAGCAGGGAGCAGGGGATCTATAATTCACCCCTCCACTTT.

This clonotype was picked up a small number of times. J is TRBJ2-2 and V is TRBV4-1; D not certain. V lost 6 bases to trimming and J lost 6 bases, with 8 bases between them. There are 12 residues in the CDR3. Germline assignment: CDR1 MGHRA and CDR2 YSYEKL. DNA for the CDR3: TGCGCCAGCAGTTCTTTGGCCGGGGAGCTGTTTTTT. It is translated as CASSSLAGELFF.

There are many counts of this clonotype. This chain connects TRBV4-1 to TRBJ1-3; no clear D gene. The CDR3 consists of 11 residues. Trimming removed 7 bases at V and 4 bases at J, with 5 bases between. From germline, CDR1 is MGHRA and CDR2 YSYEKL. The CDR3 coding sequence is TGCGCCAGCACGGGGGGAAACACCATATATTTT. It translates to CASTGGNTIYF.

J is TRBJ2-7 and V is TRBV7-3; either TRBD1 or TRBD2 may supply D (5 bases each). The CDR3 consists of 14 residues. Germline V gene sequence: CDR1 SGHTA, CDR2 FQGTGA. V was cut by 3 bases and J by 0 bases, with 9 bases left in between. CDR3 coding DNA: TGTGCCAGCAGCTTGGGACCGGTCTCCTACGAGCAGTACTTC. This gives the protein CASSLGPVSYEQYF.

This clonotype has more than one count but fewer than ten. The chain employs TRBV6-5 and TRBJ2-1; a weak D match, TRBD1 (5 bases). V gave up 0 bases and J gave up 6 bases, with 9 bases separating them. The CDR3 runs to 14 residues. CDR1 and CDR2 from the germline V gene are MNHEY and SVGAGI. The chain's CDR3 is CASSYSSRVNEQFF. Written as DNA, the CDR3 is TGTGCCAGCAGTTACTCGTCCAGGGTCAATGAGCAGTTCTTC.

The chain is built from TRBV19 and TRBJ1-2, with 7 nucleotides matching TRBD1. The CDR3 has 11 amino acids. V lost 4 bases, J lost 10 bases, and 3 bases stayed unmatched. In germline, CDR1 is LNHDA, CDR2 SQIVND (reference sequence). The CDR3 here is CASSTGQDYTF. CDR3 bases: TGTGCCAGTAGTACCGGACAGGACTACACCTTC.

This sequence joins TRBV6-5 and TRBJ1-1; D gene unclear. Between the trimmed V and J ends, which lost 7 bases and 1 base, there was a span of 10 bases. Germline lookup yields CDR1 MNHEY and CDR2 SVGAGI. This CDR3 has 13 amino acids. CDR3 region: CASTAGWNTEAFF. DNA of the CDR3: TGTGCCAGCACGGCAGGTTGGAACACTGAAGCTTTCTTT.

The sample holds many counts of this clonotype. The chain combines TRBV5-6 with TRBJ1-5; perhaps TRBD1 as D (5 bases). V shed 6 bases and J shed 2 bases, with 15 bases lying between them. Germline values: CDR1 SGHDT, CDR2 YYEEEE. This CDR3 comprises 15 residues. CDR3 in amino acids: CASKSRERRNQPQHF. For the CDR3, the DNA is TGTGCCAGCAAGTCCAGGGAAAGGCGCAATCAGCCCCAGCATTTT.